This TCR beta chain was recovered during a study of blood T cell repertoires in COVID-19. The germline gives CDR1 SNHLY, CDR2 FYNNEI. CDR3 size: 15 residues. After removal of 6 bases from V and 4 bases from J, the junction contained 8 bases not matched to a gene. Profiled with immunoSEQ multiplex PCR; TCRdb holds only in-frame clones, not every one. Found here are about 220,000 clones, roughly four fifths of them singletons; the top ten hold 4.5% to 5.5%. V is TRBV2 and J is TRBJ1-2, with 10 bases identical to TRBD1. Material for sequencing was peripheral blood. The sequence was obtained from a woman in her seventies with COVID-19, enrolled during active disease. The CDR3 sequence is CASRERQGAGYGYTF. Here the CDR3 DNA reads TGTGCCAGCAGGGAACGACAGGGGGCCGGCTATGGCTACACCTTC.